The sequence of this T cell receptor beta chain was determined in a study of blood T cell repertoires in COVID-19. Study background: Sites in the United States, Italy and Spain provided acute and convalescent COVID-19 samples. Nucleic acid was either cDNA or gDNA, and it came from T cells, B-cell-depleted T cells, or PBMCs.

Trimming removed 2 bases from V and 0 bases from J, with 4 bases in between. This CDR3 comprises 13 residues. Germline CDR1 is SGHTA and CDR2 is FQGTGA. Clones were sequenced by immunoSEQ multiplex PCR, and TCRdb holds only the in-frame ones, with some missing. This sample has a few hundred thousand clones, with around 84% found just once. The receptor was isolated from a woman at least 80 years old with active or convalescent COVID-19. The chain combines TRBV7-3 with TRBJ1-1; D is unclear. Sequencing input: peripheral blood. CDR3 amino acids: CASSLYMNTEAFF. DNA for the CDR3: TGTGCCAGCAGCTTATACATGAACACTGAAGCTTTCTTT.